This TCR beta chain was captured in a study of shared clonotypes between healthy human individuals. The V and J ends lost 0 bases and 6 bases respectively, with 14 bases between them. CDR1 is LGHNA and CDR2 is YSLEER in the germline V gene. The CDR3 is 16 residues long. The assay was immunoSEQ multiplex PCR, and TCRdb's table has in-frame clones only and misses some. The profile shows 1.4 million or so clones, just under 99% of them singletons. The sequence derives from a man younger than 40 in good health. The material sequenced was naive CD4+ T cells sorted from blood. The subset is: CD45RA+ positively selected. The chain employs TRBV4-3 and TRBJ2-2; D could derive from TRBD1 or TRBD2 (5 bases each). The CDR3 loop is CASSQDYPGAAGELFF. The CDR3 coding sequence is TGCGCCAGCAGCCAAGATTACCCCGGGGCCGCCGGGGAGCTGTTTTTT.